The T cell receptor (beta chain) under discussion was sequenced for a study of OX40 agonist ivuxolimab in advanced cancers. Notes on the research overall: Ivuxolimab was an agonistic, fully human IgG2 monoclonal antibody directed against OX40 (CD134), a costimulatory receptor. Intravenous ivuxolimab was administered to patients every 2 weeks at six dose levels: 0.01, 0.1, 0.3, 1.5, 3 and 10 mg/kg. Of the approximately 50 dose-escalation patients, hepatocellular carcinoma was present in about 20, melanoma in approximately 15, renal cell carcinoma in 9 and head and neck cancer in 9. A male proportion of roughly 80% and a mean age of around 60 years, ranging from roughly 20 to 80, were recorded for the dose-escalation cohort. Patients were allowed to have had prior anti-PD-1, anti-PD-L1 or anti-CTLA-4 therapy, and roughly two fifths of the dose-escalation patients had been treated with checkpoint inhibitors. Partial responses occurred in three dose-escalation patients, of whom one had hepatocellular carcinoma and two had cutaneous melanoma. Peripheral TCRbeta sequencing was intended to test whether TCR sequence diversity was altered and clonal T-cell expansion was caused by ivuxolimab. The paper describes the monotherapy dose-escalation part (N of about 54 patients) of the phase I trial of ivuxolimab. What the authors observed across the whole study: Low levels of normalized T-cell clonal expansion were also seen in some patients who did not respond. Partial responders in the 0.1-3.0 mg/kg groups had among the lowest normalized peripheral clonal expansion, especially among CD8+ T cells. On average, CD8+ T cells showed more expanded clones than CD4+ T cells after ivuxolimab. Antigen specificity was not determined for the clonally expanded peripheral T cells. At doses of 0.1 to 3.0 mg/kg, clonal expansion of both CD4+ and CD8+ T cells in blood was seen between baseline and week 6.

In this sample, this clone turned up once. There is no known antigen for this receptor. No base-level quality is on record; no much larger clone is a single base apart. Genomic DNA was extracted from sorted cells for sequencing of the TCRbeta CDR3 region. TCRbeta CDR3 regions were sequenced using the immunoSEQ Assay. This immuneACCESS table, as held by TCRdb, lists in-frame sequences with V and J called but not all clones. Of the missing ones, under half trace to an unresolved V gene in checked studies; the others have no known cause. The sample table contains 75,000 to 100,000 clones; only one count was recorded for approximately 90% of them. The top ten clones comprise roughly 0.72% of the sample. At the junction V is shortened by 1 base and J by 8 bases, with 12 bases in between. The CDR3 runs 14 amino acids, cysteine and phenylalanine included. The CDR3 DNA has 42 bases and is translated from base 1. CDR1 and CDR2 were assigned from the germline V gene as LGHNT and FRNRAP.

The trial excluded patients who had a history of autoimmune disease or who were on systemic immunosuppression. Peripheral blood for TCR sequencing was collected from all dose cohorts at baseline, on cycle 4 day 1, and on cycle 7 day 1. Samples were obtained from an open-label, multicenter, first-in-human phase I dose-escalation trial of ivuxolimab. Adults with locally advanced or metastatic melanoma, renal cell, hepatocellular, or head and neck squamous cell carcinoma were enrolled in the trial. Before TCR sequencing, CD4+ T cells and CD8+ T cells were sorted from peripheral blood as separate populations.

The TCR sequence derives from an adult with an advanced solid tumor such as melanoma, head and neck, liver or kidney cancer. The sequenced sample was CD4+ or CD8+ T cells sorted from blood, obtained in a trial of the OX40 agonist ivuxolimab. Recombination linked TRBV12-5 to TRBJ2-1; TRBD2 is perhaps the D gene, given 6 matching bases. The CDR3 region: CASGLATSFHEQFF. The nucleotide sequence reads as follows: TGTGCTAGTGGTTTGGCGACTAGTTTCCATGAGCAGTTCTTC.